Presented here are 30 T cell receptor beta chains from one specimen sequenced in a study of T cell responses to AZD1222 COVID-19 vaccine (dated by TCRdb to the early 2020s). Library preparation employed the immunoSEQ multiplex PCR assay. TCRdb limited this immuneACCESS table to in-frame rearrangements with V and J called. A share of clones is missing; checked studies link under half to unresolved V genes, and the rest is unexplained. Here the sample has around 120,000 clones; 85% to 90% occur a single time. Together, the top ten hold under 35% of the sample. The sample's time point, from its label and the paper: baseline before first vaccination. The material sequenced was peripheral blood, taken on day 0 of AZD1222 vaccination. The source of these receptors is an adult in good health.

This clone came up once. The chain uses TRBV19 and TRBJ1-2; no reliable D call. V was shortened by 4 bases and J by 8 bases, with 23 bases between the two germline ends. Germline V gene data show CDR1 as LNHDA and CDR2 as SQIVND (reference sequence). The CDR3 loop spans 16 amino acids. CDR3 bases: TGTGCCAGTAGTAGAACGGTTGGACCTCTAGAAGACGGCTACACCTTC. It is translated as CASSRTVGPLEDGYTF. Full variable domain (outside the CDR3, taken from reference TRBV19 and TRBJ1-2): DGGITQSPKYLFRKEGQNVTLSCEQNLNHDAMYWYRQDPGQGLRLIYYSQIVNDFQKGDIAEGYSVSREKKESFPLTVTSAQKNPTAFYLCASSRTVGPLEDGYTFGSGTRLTVV.

The V call is TRBV7-2, the J call TRBJ1-6; D is ambiguous. V was shortened by 0 bases and J by 7 bases, with 7 bases between the two germline ends. This CDR3 region has 14 residues. Looked up from germline, CDR1 is SGHTA and CDR2 is FQGNSA. In DNA form, the CDR3 reads TGTGCCAGCAGCTTAGCGACCACAAATTCACCCCTCCACTTT. It specifies CASSLATTNSPLHF.

This chain uses TRBV7-9 with TRBJ2-7, with a weak D call TRBD2 (6 bases). The V and J ends lost 1 base and 9 bases respectively, with 16 bases between them. There are 14 residues in the CDR3. CDR1 is SEHNR, CDR2 FQNEAQ, per germline (reference sequence). This chain's CDR3 is CASSLGTHGGGQYF. In nucleotides, the CDR3 is TGTGCCAGCAGCTTAGGGACCCACGGGGGTGGGCAGTACTTC.

The chain links TRBV6-5 to TRBJ2-5, with a possible D match to TRBD1 (5 bases). Germline CDR1 and CDR2: MNHEY and SVGAGI. This CDR3 has 13 residues. The V and J ends lost 6 bases and 5 bases respectively, with 13 bases between them. CDR3 in DNA: TGTGCCAGCAGACCGCAGGGCGCGGAGACCCAGTACTTC. Its protein is CASRPQGAETQYF.

This chain links TRBV6-5 with TRBJ2-7; 8 bases fit TRBD1. CDR3 size: 13 residues. CDR1 is MNHEY and CDR2 is SVGAGI in the germline V gene. V gave up 6 bases and J gave up 5 bases; unmatched junction bases: 6. CDR3 sequence: CASRHDRGNEQYF. CDR3 coding DNA: TGTGCCAGCAGACATGACAGGGGCAACGAGCAGTACTTC.

The chain couples TRBV27 to TRBJ1-2; no clear D. Germline V lookup: CDR1 MNHEY, CDR2 SMNVEV (reference sequence). Trimming took off 2 bases at V and 2 bases at J, with 6 bases between the two ends. The CDR3 contains 13 residues. The CDR3 bases are TGTGCCAGCAGTTTAAGCGGAAACTATGGCTACACCTTC. Protein product: CASSLSGNYGYTF.

V and J are TRBV12-5 and TRBJ2-5, with D uncertain. The CDR3 runs to 12 residues. The V gene lost 1 base and the J gene lost 6 bases, with 6 bases spanning the gap. In germline, CDR1 is LGHNT, CDR2 FRNRAP. CDR3 in amino acids: CASGLDSQTQYF. In DNA, the CDR3 is TGTGCTAGTGGTTTGGATTCGCAGACCCAGTACTTC.

V gene TRBV1 combines with J gene TRBJ1-6; the table's TRBD1 call for D was not verified on the DNA. TRBV1 is recorded as a pseudogene. The CDR3 has 15 residues. CDR3 nucleotide sequence: TGCACCAGCAACCCTTCAACAGGGTACAATTCACCCCTCCACTTT. It translates to CTSNPSTGYNSPLHF.

The rearrangement uses TRBV12-3 or TRBV12-4 and TRBJ1-2, with 12 bases matching TRBD1. The CDR3 sequence is 13 residues long. The V and J ends lost 5 bases and 8 bases, in that order; junction bases with no gene match: 3. The CDR3 region is CASSRDRGRGYTF. In DNA, the CDR3 is TGTGCCAGCAGTCGGGACAGGGGGCGAGGCTACACCTTC.

Here the CDR3 reads CASSPPAGLTDTQYF. The CDR3 DNA reads as TGCGCCAGCAGCCCCCCGGCGGGCCTCACAGATACGCAGTATTTT. This chain uses TRBV5-1 with TRBJ2-3; D possibly corresponds to TRBD2 (5 bases). Germline CDR1 SGHRS, CDR2 YFSETQ. V shed 4 bases and J shed 2 bases, with 14 bases lying between them. The CDR3 loop spans 15 amino acids.

The rearrangement uses TRBV24-1 and TRBJ2-3; 9 bases line up with TRBD2. The CDR3 has 16 residues. The V and J ends lost 4 bases and 1 base, in that order; junction bases with no gene match: 5. The germline V gene has CDR1 KGHDR and CDR2 SFDVKD. CDR3 region: CATSDPRLAGTDTQYF. For the CDR3, the DNA is TGTGCCACCAGTGACCCGCGACTAGCGGGCACAGATACGCAGTATTTT.

Only one count was recorded for this clone. The sample carries other DNA sequences with the same CDR3. The rearrangement joins TRBV14 to TRBJ1-6; 9 bases align to TRBD1. CDR1 and CDR2 (germline): SGHDN, FVKESK. The CDR3 length is 15 residues. V shed 3 bases, J shed 7 bases, and the junction held 4 bases outside the gene matches. In nucleotides, the CDR3 is TGTGCCAGCAGCCACTCCGGGACAGGGAATTCACCCCTCCACTTT. Its protein is CASSHSGTGNSPLHF.

The chain uses TRBV29-1 and TRBJ2-5, with D unclear. Looked up from germline, CDR1 is SQVTM and CDR2 is ANQGSEA. This CDR3 comprises 9 residues. Between the trimmed V and J ends, which lost 7 bases and 1 base, there was a span of 1 base. CDR3 in amino acids: CSAQETQYF. The CDR3 coding sequence is TGCAGCGCCCAAGAGACCCAGTACTTC.

This chain connects TRBV4-2 to TRBJ1-1; D perhaps matches TRBD1 (5 bases). The length of the CDR3 is 15 residues. CDR1 is LGHNA, CDR2 YNFKEQ, per germline. V lost 6 bases and J lost 1, with 15 bases in between. CDR3 region: CASRPPPGQNTEAFF. CDR3 DNA sequence: TGTGCCAGCAGACCCCCCCCGGGGCAGAACACTGAAGCTTTCTTT.

Turning to this clone: At one of its ends the junction is not consistent with the germline gene, which may arise from a read error. The rearrangement uses TRBV7-7 and TRBJ2-3; the D gene is possibly TRBD2 (7 bases). CDR3 length: 16 residues. CDR1 is SSHAT and CDR2 is FNYEAQ in the germline V gene (reference sequence). CDR3 sequence (DNA): TGTGCTAGCAGCTTGGGGGCGGGCAGCGGGGCAGATACGCAGTATTTT. Translated, it gives CASSLGAGSGADTQYF.

The chain combines TRBV6-1 with TRBJ2-2; D gene ambiguous. Trimming cost V 2 bases and J 0 bases, with 4 bases left between them. The CDR3 spans 14 residues. CDR1 is MNHNS and CDR2 is SASEGT in the germline V gene. In DNA form, the CDR3 reads TGTGCCAGCAGTGAAAGCCCGAACACCGGGGAGCTGTTTTTT. Residues: CASSESPNTGELFF.

V usage is TRBV6-5 and J usage is TRBJ2-7; the match to TRBD1 covers 8 bases. The ends lost 5 bases at V and 2 bases at J; junction bases unmatched: 2. The CDR3 is 13 residues long. Germline V CDR1 and CDR2: MNHEY, SVGAGI. As DNA, the CDR3 is TGTGCCAGCAGTATGACAGGGGCCTACGAGCAGTACTTC. Its translation: CASSMTGAYEQYF.

The chain recombines TRBV29-1 with TRBJ1-2, with D unresolved. Germline-derived CDR1 and CDR2 are SQVTM and ANQGSEA. V lost 3 bases and J lost 5, with 13 bases in between. The CDR3 is 13 residues long. As DNA, the CDR3 is TGCAGCGTTGAGGCAGCCCTGGGATATGGCTACACCTTC. It yields the protein CSVEAALGYGYTF.

The genes are TRBV3-1 (or the pseudogene TRBV3-2) and TRBJ2-5; 10 nucleotides match TRBD2. Germline CDR1 is LGHDT and CDR2 is YNNKEL (reference sequence). With 9 bases clipped from V and 5 bases from J, the junction kept 6 bases outside the gene matches. The CDR3 spans 13 residues. CDR3 residues: CASKISGGETQYF. CDR3 bases: TGTGCCAGTAAAATTAGCGGGGGGGAGACCCAGTACTTC.

This sequence joins TRBV7-9 and TRBJ1-1, with D perhaps TRBD1 (5 bases). In germline, CDR1 is SEHNR, CDR2 FQNEAQ (reference sequence). Deletions cut 0 bases from V and 7 bases from J, with 9 bases between. This CDR3 is 13 amino acids long. This CDR3 is CASSLAGRDEAFF. CDR3 coding DNA: TGTGCCAGCAGCTTAGCGGGGCGGGATGAAGCTTTCTTT.

DNA of the CDR3: TGTGCCAGCATCCTTAGGGGGGTGGAAGCTTTCTTT. It yields the protein CASILRGVEAFF. V is TRBV5-6 and J is TRBJ1-1, with D possibly matching TRBD1 (6 bases). Germline V CDR1 and CDR2: SGHDT, YYEEEE. V lost 6 bases, J lost 8 bases, and 14 bases lay in between. The CDR3 spans 12 residues.

This clone appeared once. This rearrangement joins TRBV4-1 to TRBJ2-1; 7 bases are a match to TRBD2. With V trimmed by 0 bases and J by 7 bases, 9 bases remained unmatched. The CDR3 length is 16 residues. Germline CDR1 and CDR2: MGHRA and YSYEKL. The CDR3 region is CASSQEVGGRANEQFF. CDR3 DNA sequence: TGCGCCAGCAGCCAAGAAGTAGGAGGGAGGGCTAATGAGCAGTTCTTC.

The chain recombines TRBV2 with TRBJ2-5; the match to TRBD1 covers 9 bases. The V gene end was trimmed by 3 bases and the J gene end by 4 bases; junction bases not matched to a gene: 9. Germline V gene data show CDR1 as SNHLY and CDR2 as FYNNEI. CDR3 length: 16 amino acids. CDR3 nucleotides: TGTGCCAGCAGTGAGGGGACAGGGAGACCCCGAGAGACCCAGTACTTC. Translation gives CASSEGTGRPRETQYF.

The chain recombines TRBV3-1 (or the pseudogene TRBV3-2) with TRBJ2-2; 11 positions agree with TRBD2. J was trimmed by 4 bases and V by 4 bases; bases with no gene match: 5. The CDR3 is made up of 16 amino acids. CDR1 is LGHDT and CDR2 is YNNKEL in the germline V gene (reference sequence). The CDR3 bases are TGTGCCAGCAGCCTGATAGCGGGGGGGCTCACCGGGGAGCTGTTTTTT. Protein: CASSLIAGGLTGELFF.

The J gene is TRBJ2-1, the V gene TRBV7-2; unclear D gene. The CDR3 has 15 residues. The germline CDR1 and CDR2 sequences are SGHTA and FQGNSA. Trimming pared 1 base from V and 0 bases from J, leaving 7 bases between. Here the CDR3 reads CASSLDRSSYNEQFF. CDR3 DNA: TGTGCCAGCAGCTTAGATAGGAGCTCCTACAATGAGCAGTTCTTC.

The CDR3 here is CAIQGADGELFF. The CDR3, as DNA: TGTGCCATCCAGGGGGCGGACGGGGAGCTGTTTTTT. The chain is built from TRBV10-3 and TRBJ2-2; 8 nucleotides line up with TRBD1. V lost 8 bases to trimming and J lost 7 bases; unmatched junction nucleotides: 3. The CDR3 loop spans 12 amino acids. Germline CDR1 and CDR2: ENHRY and SYGVKD.

The chain couples TRBV12-3 or TRBV12-4 to TRBJ1-3, with unresolved D. V lost 5 bases and J lost 2, with 7 bases in between. The CDR3 is made up of 13 amino acids. CDR3 bases: TGTGCCAGCAGTCTGTCAGCTGGAAACACCATATATTTT. Translation: CASSLSAGNTIYF.

The chain is built from TRBV2 and TRBJ1-5; 9 bases line up with TRBD1. The germline V gene encodes CDR1 SNHLY and CDR2 FYNNEI. The CDR3 covers 15 residues. V lost 6 bases to trimming and J lost 9 bases; unmatched junction nucleotides: 12. CDR3 DNA sequence: TGTGCCAGCAGCCTACAGGGGGCGGAAAGTGGGCCCCAGCATTTT. It codes for CASSLQGAESGPQHF. The variable domain in full, with the rest retrieved from reference TRBV2 and TRBJ1-5, is EPEVTQTPSHQVTQMGQEVILRCVPISNHLYFYWYRQILGQKVEFLVSFYNNEISEKSEIFDDQFSVERPDGSNFTLKIRSTKLEDSAMYFCASSLQGAESGPQHFGDGTRLSIL.

The chain carries TRBV4-2 and TRBJ2-3, with TRBD2 identical over 14 bases. The CDR3 runs to 18 residues. V lost 5 bases and J lost 6; bases outside the gene matches: 13. Germline V gene data show CDR1 as LGHNA and CDR2 as YNFKEQ. The CDR3 spells CASSSEGRLAGGPDTQYF. DNA of the CDR3: TGTGCCAGCAGCTCAGAAGGTAGACTAGCGGGAGGGCCGGATACGCAGTATTTT.

The J gene is TRBJ1-2, the V gene TRBV11-3; D unclear. Germline values: CDR1 SGHNT, CDR2 YENEEA. The CDR3 totals 11 residues. V was cut by 1 base and J by 13 bases, with 10 bases left in between. The DNA of the CDR3 is TGTGCCAGCAGCTTAGGAGGCGCGGCCACCTTC. It encodes CASSLGGAATF.